This TCR beta chain was retrieved from a study of blood T cell repertoires in COVID-19. Study-level background: The cDNA or gDNA used as material had been derived from T cells, B-cell-depleted T cells, or PBMCs.

Per the original data handling: Quantification of nucleated cells was approximated via reference gene primer amplification. Sequenced by immunoSEQ multiplex PCR; TCRdb stores in-frame clones only, minus some. Clonal size and the V and J genes are those of that table, whereas D and trimming came from the DNA. The table includes approximately 280,000 clones, roughly 87% detected once. Per the germline V gene, CDR1 is SGDLS and CDR2 is YYNGEE. V lost 0 bases and J lost 4, with 13 bases in between. The CDR3 extends over 15 amino acids. The sequence was collected from a man aged 18 to 35 with active or convalescent COVID-19. The V gene is TRBV9, the J gene TRBJ1-1; the D gene is possibly TRBD1 (5 bases). The sequenced sample was peripheral blood. The CDR3 reads CASSVGSGSGTEAFF. Here the CDR3 DNA reads TGTGCCAGCAGCGTAGGTTCAGGGTCTGGCACTGAAGCTTTCTTT.